The clone carrying this TCR beta chain has more than one count but fewer than ten. What it recognizes is unknown. Germline values: CDR1 MDHEN, CDR2 SYDVKM. V lost 8 bases, J lost 4 bases, and 7 bases stayed unmatched. This CDR3 region has 14 residues. The data belong to a study of response to subunit inactivated influenza vaccine. Study-level points and caveats: Few new T cells, the authors suggested, are recruited by each seasonal influenza vaccination.

TCRdb reanalysed the RT-PCR reads using MiXCR and keeps one entry per CDR3 protein. Of hundreds of thousands of distinct CDR3 sequences listed, about 18% are singletons. The starting material was PBMCs from blood, obtained roughly 5 days after vaccination. The V and J genes are TRBV28 and TRBJ2-3; TRBD1 aligns across 9 bases. The source of this sequence is a man between 45 and 60 years old who received an inactivated influenza vaccine. CDR3: CASAGQGLPDTQYF. In nucleotides, the CDR3 is TGTGCCAGCGCGGGACAGGGACTCCCAGATACGCAGTATTTT.